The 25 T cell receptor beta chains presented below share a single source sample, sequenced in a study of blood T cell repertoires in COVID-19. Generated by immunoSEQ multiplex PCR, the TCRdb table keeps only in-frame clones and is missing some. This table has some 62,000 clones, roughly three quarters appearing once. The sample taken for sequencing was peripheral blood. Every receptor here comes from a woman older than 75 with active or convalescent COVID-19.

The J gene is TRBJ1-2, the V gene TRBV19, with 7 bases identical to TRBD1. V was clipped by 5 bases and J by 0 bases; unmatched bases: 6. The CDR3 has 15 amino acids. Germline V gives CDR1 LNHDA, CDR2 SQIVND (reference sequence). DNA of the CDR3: TGTGCCAGTAGTGCGTACAGGGGAGCTAACTATGGCTACACCTTC. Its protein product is CASSAYRGANYGYTF.

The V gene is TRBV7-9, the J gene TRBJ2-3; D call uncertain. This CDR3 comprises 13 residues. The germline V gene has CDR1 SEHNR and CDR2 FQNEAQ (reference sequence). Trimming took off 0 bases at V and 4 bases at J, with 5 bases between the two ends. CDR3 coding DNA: TGTGCCAGCAGCTTAGCAAGCGCAGATACGCAGTATTTT. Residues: CASSLASADTQYF.

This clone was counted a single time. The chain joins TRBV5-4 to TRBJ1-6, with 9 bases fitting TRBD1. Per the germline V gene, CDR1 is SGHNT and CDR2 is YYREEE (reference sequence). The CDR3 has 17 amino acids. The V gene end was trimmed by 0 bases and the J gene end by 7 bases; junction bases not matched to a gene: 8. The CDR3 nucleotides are TGTGCCAGCAGCTTGGGCGGGGCGGGGACAGGGAATTCACCCCTCCACTTT. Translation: CASSLGGAGTGNSPLHF.

CDR3 in amino acids: CASSFAVGGQFF. As DNA, the CDR3 is TGTGCCAGCAGCTTTGCCGTGGGGGGGCAGTTCTTC. The V gene is TRBV7-2, the J gene TRBJ2-1; possible D gene TRBD2, 6 bases. The CDR3 has 12 residues. The germline gives CDR1 SGHTA, CDR2 FQGNSA. The germline V and J ends were trimmed by 3 bases and 12 bases, with 12 bases remaining between them.

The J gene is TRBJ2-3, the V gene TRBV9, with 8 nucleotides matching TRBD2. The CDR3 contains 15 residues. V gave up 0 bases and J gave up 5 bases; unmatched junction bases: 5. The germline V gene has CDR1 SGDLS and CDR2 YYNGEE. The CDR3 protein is CASSVGRGGLDTQYF. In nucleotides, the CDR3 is TGTGCCAGCAGCGTAGGCCGGGGGGGCCTAGATACGCAGTATTTT.

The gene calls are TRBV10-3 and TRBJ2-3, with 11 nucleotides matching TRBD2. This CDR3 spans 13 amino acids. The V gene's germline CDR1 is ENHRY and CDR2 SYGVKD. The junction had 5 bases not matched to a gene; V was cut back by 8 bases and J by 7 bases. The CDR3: CAIGTSGGYTQYF. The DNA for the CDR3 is TGTGCCATCGGAACTAGCGGGGGTTATACGCAGTATTTT.

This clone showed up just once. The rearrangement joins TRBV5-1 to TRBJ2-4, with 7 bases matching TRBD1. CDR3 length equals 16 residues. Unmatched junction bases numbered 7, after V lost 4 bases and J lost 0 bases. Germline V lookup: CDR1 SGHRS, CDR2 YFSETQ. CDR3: CASSPTGAVAKNIQYF. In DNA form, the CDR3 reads TGCGCCAGCAGCCCTACAGGGGCGGTAGCCAAAAACATTCAGTACTTC.

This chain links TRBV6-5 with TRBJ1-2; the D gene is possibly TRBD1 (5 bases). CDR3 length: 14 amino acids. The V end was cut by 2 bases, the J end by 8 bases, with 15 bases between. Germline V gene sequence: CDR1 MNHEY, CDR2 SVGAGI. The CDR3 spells CASSYAGRSWGYTF. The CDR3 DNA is TGTGCCAGCAGTTACGCAGGGCGGTCGTGGGGCTACACCTTC.

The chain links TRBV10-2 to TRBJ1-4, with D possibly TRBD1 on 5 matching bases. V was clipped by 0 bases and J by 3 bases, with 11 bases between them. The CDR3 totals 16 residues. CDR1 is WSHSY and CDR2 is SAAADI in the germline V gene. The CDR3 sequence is CASSESWGGSNEKLFF. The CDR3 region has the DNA TGCGCCAGCAGTGAGTCCTGGGGGGGATCTAATGAAAAACTGTTTTTT.

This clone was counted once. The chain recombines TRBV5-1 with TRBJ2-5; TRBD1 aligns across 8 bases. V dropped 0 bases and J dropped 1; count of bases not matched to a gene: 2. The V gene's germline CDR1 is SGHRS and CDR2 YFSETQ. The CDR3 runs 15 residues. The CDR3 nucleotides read TGCGCCAGCAGCTTGGAGGGACAGGTCCAAGAGACCCAGTACTTC. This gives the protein CASSLEGQVQETQYF.

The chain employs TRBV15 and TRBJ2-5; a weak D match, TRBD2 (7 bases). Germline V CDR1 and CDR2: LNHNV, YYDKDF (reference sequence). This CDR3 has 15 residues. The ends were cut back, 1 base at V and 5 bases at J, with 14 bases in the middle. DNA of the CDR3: TGTGCCACCAGCAGAGTGAGGGGGGGAGAGGAGACCCAGTACTTC. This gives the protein CATSRVRGGEETQYF. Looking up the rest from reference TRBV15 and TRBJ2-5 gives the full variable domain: DAMVIQNPRYQVTQFGKPVTLSCSQTLNHNVMYWYQQKSSQAPKLLFHYYDKDFNNEADTPDNFQSRRPNTSFCFLDIRSPGLGDTAMYLCATSRVRGGEETQYFGPGTRLLVL.

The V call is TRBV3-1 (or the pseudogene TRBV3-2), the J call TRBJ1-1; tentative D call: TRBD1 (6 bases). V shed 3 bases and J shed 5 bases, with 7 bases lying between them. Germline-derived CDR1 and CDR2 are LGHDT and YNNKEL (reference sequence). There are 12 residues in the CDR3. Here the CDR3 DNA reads TGTGCCAGCAGCCAGGGGGCAACTGAAGCTTTCTTT. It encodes CASSQGATEAFF.

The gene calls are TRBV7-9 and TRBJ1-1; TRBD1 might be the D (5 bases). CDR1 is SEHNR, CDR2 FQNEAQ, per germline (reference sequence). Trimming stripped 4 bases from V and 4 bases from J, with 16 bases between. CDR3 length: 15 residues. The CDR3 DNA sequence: TGTGCCAGCAGCTCAACTAACCAGGGTGGCACTGAAGCTTTCTTT. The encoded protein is CASSSTNQGGTEAFF.

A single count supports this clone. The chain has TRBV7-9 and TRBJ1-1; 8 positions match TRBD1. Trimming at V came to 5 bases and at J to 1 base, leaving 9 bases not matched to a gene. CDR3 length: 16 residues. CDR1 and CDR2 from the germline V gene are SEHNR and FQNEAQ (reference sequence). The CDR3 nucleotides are TGTGCCAGCAGCCAAAATGGACAGGGTGGGAACACTGAAGCTTTCTTT. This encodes CASSQNGQGGNTEAFF.

CDR3 sequence reads: CASSLVGSRETQYF. The DNA for the CDR3 is TGTGCCAGCAGCTTAGTAGGCAGCAGGGAGACCCAGTACTTC. The V call is TRBV7-7, the J call TRBJ2-5; no firm D call. Trimming cost V 1 base and J 5 bases, with 11 bases left between them. Germline V gives CDR1 SSHAT, CDR2 FNYEAQ (reference sequence). This CDR3 spans 14 amino acids.

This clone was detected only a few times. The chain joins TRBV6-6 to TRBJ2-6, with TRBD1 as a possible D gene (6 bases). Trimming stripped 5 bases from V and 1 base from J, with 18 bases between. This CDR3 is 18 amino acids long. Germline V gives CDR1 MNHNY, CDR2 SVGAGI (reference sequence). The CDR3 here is CASSRLTGASSGANVLTF. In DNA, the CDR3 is TGTGCCAGCAGTCGATTGACAGGTGCTTCTTCTGGGGCCAACGTCCTGACTTTC.

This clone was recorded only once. CDR3 loop: CASRRGATNEKLFF. The CDR3 DNA reads TGTGCCAGCAGACGGGGTGCAACTAATGAAAAACTGTTTTTT. V is TRBV6-5 and J is TRBJ1-4; no reliable D call. The CDR3 is 14 residues long. V lost 6 bases to trimming and J lost 0 bases, with 8 bases between them. Germline values: CDR1 MNHEY, CDR2 SVGAGI.

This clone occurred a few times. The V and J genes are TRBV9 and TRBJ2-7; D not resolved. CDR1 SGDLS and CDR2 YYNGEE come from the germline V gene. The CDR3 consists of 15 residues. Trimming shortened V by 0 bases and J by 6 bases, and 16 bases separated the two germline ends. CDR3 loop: CASSVGAGAFSEQYF. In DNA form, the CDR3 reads TGTGCCAGCAGCGTAGGTGCAGGCGCATTTAGCGAGCAGTACTTC.

The CDR3: CASSYSPSLYNEQFF. The CDR3 coding sequence is TGTGCCAGCAGTTACTCCCCCTCCCTGTACAATGAGCAGTTCTTC. J is TRBJ2-1 and V is TRBV6-6; unclear D gene. V was cut by 0 bases and J by 4 bases, with 10 bases left in between. The CDR3 extends over 15 amino acids. CDR1 and CDR2 (germline): MNHNY, SVGAGI (reference sequence).

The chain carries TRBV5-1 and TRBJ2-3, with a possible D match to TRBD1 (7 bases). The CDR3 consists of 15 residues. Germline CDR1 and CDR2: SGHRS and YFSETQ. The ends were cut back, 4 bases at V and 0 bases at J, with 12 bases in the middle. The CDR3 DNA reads TGCGCCAGCAGCCCCGGGGGACAGAGCACAGATACGCAGTATTTT. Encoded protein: CASSPGGQSTDTQYF. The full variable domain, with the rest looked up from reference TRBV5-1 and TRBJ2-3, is KAGVTQTPRYLIKTRGQQVTLSCSPISGHRSVSWYQQTPGQGLQFLFEYFSETQRNKGNFPGRFSGRQFSNSRSEMNVSTLELGDSALYLCASSPGGQSTDTQYFGPGTRLTVL.

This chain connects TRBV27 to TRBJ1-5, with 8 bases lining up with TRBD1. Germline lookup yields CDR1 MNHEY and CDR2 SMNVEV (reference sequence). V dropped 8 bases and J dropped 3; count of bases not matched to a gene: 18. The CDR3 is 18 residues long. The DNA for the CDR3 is TGTGCCAGCCCCCTGTGGACAGGGTTTGTTGGGGCCAATCAGCCCCAGCATTTT. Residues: CASPLWTGFVGANQPQHF.

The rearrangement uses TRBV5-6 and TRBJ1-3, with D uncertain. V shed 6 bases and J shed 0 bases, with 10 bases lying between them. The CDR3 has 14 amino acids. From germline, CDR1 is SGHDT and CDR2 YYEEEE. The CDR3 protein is CASTGQYSGNTIYF. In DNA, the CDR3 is TGTGCCAGCACTGGGCAGTACTCTGGAAACACCATATATTTT.

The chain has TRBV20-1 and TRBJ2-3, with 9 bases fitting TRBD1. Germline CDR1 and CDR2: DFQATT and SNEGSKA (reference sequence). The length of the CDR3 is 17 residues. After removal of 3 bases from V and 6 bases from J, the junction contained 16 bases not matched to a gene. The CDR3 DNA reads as TGCAGTGCTAGTACAGGGGGCGCGAACCCCAGCGCGGATACGCAGTATTTT. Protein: CSASTGGANPSADTQYF.

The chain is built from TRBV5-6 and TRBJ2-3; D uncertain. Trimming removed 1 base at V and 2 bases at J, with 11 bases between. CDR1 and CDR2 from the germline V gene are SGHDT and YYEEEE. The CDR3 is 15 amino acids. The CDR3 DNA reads TGTGCCAGCAGCTTGAAAGTGAAGCCCACAGATACGCAGTATTTT. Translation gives CASSLKVKPTDTQYF.

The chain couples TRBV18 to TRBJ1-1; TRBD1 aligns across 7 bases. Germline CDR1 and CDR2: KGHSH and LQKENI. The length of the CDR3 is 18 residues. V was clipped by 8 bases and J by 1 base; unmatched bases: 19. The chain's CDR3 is CASRAMPGQLSENTEAFF. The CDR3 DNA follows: TGTGCCAGCCGAGCGATGCCGGGACAGCTCTCGGAGAACACTGAAGCTTTCTTT.